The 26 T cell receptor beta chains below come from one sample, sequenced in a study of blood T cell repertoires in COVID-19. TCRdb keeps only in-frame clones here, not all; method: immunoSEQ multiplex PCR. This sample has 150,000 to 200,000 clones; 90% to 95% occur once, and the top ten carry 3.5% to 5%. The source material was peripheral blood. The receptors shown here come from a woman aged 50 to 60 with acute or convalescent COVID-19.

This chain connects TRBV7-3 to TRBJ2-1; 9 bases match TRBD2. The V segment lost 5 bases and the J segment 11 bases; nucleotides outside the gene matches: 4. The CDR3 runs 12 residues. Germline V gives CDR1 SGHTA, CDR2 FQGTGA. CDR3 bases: TGTGCCAGCAGCGCTAGCGGGGACAAGCAGTTCTTC. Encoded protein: CASSASGDKQFF.

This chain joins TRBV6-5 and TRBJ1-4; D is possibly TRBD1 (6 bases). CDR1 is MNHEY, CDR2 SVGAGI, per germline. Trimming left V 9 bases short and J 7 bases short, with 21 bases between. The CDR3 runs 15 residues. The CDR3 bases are TGTGCCAGTAGGTCGAGCAGGGGTGAGATTGAAAAACTGTTTTTT. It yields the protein CASRSSRGEIEKLFF.

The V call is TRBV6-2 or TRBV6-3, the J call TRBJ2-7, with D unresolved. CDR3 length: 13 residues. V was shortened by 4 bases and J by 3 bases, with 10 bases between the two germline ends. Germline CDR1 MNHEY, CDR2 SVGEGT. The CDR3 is CASSFLPSYEQYF. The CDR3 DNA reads TGTGCCAGCAGTTTCCTCCCGAGCTACGAGCAGTACTTC.

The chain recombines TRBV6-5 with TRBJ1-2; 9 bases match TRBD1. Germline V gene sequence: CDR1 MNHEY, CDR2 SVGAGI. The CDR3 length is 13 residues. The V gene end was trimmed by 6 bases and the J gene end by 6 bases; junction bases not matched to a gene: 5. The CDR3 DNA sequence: TGTGCCAGCAGCCAGGACAGGGGCAATGGCTACACCTTC. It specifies CASSQDRGNGYTF.

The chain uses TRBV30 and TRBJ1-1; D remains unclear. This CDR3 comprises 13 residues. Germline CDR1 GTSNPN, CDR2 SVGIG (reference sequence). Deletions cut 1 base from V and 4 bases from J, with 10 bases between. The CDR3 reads CAWSGGMVTEAFF. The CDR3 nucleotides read TGTGCCTGGAGTGGCGGAATGGTCACTGAAGCTTTCTTT.

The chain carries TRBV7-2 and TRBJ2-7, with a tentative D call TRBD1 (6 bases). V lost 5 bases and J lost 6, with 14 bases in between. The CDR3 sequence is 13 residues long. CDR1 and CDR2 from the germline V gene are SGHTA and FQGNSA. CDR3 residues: CASSEPQGPEQYF. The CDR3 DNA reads TGTGCCAGCAGCGAACCACAGGGACCCGAGCAGTACTTC.

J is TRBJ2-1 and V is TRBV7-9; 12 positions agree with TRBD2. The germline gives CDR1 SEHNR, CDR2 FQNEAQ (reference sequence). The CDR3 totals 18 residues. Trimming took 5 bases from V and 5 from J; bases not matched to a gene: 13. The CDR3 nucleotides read TGTGCCAGCAGCGAAAGGACTAGCGGGGTAATATTCCACAATGAGCAGTTCTTC. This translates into CASSERTSGVIFHNEQFF.

In DNA, the CDR3 is TGTGCCAGCAGTCACCGGGACAGCAGCTCCTACGAGCAGTACTTC. Its translation: CASSHRDSSSYEQYF. The genes are TRBV6-5 and TRBJ2-7; 7 bases are shared with TRBD1. Germline-derived CDR1 and CDR2 are MNHEY and SVGAGI. CDR3 size: 15 residues. V shed 5 bases and J 0 bases; nucleotides not matched to a gene: 7.

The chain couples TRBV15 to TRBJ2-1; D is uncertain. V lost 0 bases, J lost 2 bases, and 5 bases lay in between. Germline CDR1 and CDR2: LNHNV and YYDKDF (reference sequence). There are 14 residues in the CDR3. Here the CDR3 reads CATSRDSAYNEQFF. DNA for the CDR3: TGTGCCACCAGCAGAGATTCTGCCTACAATGAGCAGTTCTTC.

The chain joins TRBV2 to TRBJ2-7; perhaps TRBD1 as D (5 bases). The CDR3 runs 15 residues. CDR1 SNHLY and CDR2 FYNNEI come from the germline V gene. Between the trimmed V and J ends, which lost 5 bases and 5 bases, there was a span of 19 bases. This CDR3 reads CASSLGGAYLNEQYF. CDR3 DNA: TGTGCCAGCAGTTTAGGTGGGGCGTATTTAAACGAGCAGTACTTC.

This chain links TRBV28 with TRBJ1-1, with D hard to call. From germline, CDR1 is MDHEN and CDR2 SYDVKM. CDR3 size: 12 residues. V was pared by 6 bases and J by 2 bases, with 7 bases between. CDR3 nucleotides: TGTGCCAGCAGCGAAGCTAACACTGAAGCTTTCTTT. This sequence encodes CASSEANTEAFF.

The CDR3 region is CASSTGTSARNEQFF. For the CDR3, the DNA is TGTGCCAGCAGCACCGGGACTAGCGCCCGCAATGAGCAGTTCTTC. The rearrangement uses TRBV9 and TRBJ2-1; 10 bases are a match to TRBD2. After removal of 4 bases from V and 6 bases from J, the junction contained 7 bases not matched to a gene. Germline assignment: CDR1 SGDLS and CDR2 YYNGEE. CDR3 size: 15 residues.

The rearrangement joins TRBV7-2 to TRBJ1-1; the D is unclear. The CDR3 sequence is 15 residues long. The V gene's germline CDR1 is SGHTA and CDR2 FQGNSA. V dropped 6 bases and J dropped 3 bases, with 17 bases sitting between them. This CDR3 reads CASRLGRGRYTEAFF. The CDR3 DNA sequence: TGTGCCAGCAGATTGGGGAGAGGGCGGTACACTGAAGCTTTCTTT.

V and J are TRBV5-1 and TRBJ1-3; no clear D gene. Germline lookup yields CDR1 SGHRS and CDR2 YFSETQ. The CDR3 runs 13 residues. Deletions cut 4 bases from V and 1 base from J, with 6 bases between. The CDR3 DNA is TGCGCCAGCAGCCCGGGGTCTGGAAACACCATATATTTT. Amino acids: CASSPGSGNTIYF.

CDR3 in DNA: TGTGCCAGTCTGACAGGGGGAGAGACCCAGTACTTC. Its translation: CASLTGGETQYF. The chain has TRBV2 and TRBJ2-5, with 9 bases matching TRBD1. The ends lost 9 bases at V and 4 bases at J; junction bases unmatched: 3. The CDR3 is 12 residues long. Germline V lookup: CDR1 SNHLY, CDR2 FYNNEI.

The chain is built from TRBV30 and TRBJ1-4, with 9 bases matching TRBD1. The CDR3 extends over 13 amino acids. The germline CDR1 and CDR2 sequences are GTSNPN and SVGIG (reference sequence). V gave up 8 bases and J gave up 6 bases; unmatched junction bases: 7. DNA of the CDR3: TGTGCCGCCGGGGGACAGGGATATGAAAAACTGTTTTTT. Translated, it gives CAAGGQGYEKLFF.

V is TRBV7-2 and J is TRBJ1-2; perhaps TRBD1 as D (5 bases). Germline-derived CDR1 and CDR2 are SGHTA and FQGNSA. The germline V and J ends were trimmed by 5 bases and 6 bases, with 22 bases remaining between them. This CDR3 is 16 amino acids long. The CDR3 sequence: CASSPRQGSTSNGYTF. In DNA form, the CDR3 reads TGTGCCAGCAGCCCCCGCCAGGGCTCCACCTCTAATGGCTACACCTTC. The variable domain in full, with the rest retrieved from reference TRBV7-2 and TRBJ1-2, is GAGVSQSPSNKVTEKGKDVELRCDPISGHTALYWYRQSLGQGLEFLIYFQGNSAPDKSGLPSDRFSAERTGGSVSTLTIQRTQQEDSAVYLCASSPRQGSTSNGYTFGSGTRLTVV.

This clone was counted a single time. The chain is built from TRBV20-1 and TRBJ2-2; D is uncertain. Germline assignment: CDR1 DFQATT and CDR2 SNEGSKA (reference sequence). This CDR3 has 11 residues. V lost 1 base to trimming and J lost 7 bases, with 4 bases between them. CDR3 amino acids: CSARVFGELFF. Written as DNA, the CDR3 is TGCAGTGCTAGAGTCTTCGGGGAGCTGTTTTTT.

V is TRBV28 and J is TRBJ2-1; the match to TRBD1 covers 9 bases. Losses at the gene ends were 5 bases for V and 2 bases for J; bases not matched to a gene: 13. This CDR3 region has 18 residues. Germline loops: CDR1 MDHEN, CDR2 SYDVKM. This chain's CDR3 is CASSTHILGTGTYNEQFF. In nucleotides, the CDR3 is TGTGCCAGCAGTACTCATATTTTAGGGACAGGGACCTACAATGAGCAGTTCTTC.

The CDR3 region is CASRQAGGLEQYF. The CDR3 DNA is TGTGCCAGCAGACAAGCGGGAGGGCTCGAGCAGTACTTC. The chain combines TRBV6-5 with TRBJ2-7; 10 bases match TRBD2. The ends lost 6 bases at V and 6 bases at J; junction bases unmatched: 5. The germline V gene encodes CDR1 MNHEY and CDR2 SVGAGI. CDR3 length: 13 amino acids.

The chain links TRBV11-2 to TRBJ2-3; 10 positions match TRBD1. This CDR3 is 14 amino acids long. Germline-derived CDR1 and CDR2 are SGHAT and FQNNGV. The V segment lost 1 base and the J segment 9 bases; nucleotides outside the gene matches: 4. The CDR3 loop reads CASSLARDRGTQYF. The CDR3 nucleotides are TGTGCCAGCAGCTTAGCCCGGGACAGGGGCACGCAGTATTTT.

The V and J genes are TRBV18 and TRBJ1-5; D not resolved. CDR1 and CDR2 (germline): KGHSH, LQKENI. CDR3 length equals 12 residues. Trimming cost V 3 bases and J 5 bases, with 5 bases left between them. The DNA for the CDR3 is TGTGCCAGCTCACCCGCGGATCAGCCCCAGCATTTT. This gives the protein CASSPADQPQHF. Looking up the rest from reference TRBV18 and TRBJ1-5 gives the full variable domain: NAGVMQNPRHLVRRRGQEARLRCSPMKGHSHVYWYRQLPEEGLKFMVYLQKENIIDESGMPKERFSAEFPKEGPSILRIQQVVRGDSAAYFCASSPADQPQHFGDGTRLSIL.

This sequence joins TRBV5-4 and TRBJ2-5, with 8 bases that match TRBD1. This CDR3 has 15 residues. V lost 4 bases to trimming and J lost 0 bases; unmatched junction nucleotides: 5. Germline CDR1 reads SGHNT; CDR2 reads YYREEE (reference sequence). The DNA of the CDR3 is TGTGCCAGCAGCCCGCCGGGACAGGACCAAGAGACCCAGTACTTC. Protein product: CASSPPGQDQETQYF.

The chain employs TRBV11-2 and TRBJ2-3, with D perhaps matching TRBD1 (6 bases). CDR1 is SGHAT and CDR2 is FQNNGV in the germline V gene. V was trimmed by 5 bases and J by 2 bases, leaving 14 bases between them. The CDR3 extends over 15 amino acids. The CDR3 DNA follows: TGTGCCAGCAGCAACAGGGCTTCGACCACAGATACGCAGTATTTT. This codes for CASSNRASTTDTQYF.

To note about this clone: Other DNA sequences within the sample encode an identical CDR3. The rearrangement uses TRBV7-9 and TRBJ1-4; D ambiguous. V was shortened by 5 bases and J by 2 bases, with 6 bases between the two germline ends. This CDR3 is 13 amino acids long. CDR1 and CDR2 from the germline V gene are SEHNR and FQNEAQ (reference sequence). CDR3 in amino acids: CASSPSTNEKLFF. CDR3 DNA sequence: TGTGCCAGCAGCCCGTCTACTAATGAAAAACTGTTTTTT.

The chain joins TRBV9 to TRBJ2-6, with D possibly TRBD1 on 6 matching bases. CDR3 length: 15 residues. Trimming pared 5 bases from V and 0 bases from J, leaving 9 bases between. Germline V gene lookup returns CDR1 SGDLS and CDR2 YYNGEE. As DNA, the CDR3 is TGTGCCAGCAGTTCAGGGGTCTCTGGGGCCAACGTCCTGACTTTC. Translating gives CASSSGVSGANVLTF.